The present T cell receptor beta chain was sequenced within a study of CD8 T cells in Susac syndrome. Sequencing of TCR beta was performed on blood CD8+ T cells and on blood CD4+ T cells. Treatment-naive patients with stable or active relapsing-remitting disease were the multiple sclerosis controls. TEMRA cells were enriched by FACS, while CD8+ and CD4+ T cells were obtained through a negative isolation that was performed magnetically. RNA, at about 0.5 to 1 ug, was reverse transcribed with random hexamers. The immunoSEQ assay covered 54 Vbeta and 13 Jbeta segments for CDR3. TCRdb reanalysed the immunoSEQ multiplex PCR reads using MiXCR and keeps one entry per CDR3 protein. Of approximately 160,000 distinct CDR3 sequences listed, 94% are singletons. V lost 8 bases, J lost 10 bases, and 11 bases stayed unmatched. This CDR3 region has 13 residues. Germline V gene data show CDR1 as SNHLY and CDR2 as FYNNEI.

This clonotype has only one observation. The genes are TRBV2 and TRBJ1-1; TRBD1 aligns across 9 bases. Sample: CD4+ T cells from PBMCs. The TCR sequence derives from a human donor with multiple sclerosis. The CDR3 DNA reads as TGTGCCAGCGGGACAGGGCACTTACTTCCAGCTTTCTTT. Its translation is CASGTGHLLPAFF. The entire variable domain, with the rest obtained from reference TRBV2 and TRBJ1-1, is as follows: EPEVTQTPSHQVTQMGQEVILRCVPISNHLYFYWYRQILGQKVEFLVSFYNNEISEKSEIFDDQFSVERPDGSNFTLKIRSTKLEDSAMYFCASGTGHLLPAFFGQGTRLTVV.